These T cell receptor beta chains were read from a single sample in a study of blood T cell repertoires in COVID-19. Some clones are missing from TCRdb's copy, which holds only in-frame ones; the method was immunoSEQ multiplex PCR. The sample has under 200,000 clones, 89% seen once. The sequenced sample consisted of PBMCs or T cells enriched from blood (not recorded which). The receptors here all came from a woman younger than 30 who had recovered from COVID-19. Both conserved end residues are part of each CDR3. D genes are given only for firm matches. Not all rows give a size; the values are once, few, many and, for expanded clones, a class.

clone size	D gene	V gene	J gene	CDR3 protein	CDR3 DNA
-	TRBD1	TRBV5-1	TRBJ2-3	CASSPRQGPDTQYF	TGCGCCAGCAGCCCCCGACAGGGTCCAGATACGCAGTATTTT
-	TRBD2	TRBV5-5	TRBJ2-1	CASSFGGGEHEQFF	TGTGCCAGCAGCTTTGGCGGGGGGGAGCATGAGCAGTTCTTC
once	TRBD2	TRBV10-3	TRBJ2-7	CAMRPSSGGYEQYF	TGTGCCATGCGCCCTTCCAGCGGGGGTTACGAGCAGTACTTC
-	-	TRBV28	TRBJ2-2	CASSLETGELFF	TGTGCCAGCAGTTTGGAGACCGGGGAGCTGTTTTTT
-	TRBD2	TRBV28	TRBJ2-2	CASRRLAGGGTGELFF	TGTGCCAGCAGGAGACTAGCGGGGGGAGGGACCGGGGAGCTGTTTTTT
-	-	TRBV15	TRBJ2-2	CATSRDRTSTGELFF	TGTGCCACCAGCAGAGATCGGACAAGTACCGGGGAGCTGTTTTTT
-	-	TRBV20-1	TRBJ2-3	CSASWPDTQYF	TGCAGTGCTAGCTGGCCGGATACGCAGTATTTT
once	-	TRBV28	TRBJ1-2	CASSSGDFSGYTF	TGTGCCAGCAGTTCCGGGGACTTCTCTGGCTACACCTTC
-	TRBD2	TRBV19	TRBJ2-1	CASSTGRTGLGGWHEQFF	TGTGCCAGTAGTACCGGAAGAACAGGATTGGGGGGGTGGCATGAGCAGTTCTTC
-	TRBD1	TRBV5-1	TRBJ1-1	CASSSHRGLGNTEAFF	TGCGCCAGCAGCTCCCACAGGGGCCTGGGGAACACTGAAGCTTTCTTT
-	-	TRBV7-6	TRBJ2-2	CASSALDTGELFF	TGTGCCAGCAGCGCCCTAGACACCGGGGAGCTGTTTTTT
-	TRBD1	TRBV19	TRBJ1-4	CASSPTGQGYEKLFF	TGTGCCAGTAGTCCGACGGGACAGGGGTACGAAAAACTGTTTTTT
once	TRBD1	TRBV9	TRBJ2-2	CASSGRQGNTGELFF	TGTGCCAGCAGCGGCCGACAGGGGAACACCGGGGAGCTGTTTTTT
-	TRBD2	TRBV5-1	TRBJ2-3	CASSFWTSGGRTDTQYF	TGCGCCAGCAGCTTTTGGACTAGCGGGGGGCGCACAGATACGCAGTATTTT
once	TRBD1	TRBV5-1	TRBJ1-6	CASSQGTTGVNSPLHF	TGCGCCAGCAGCCAAGGGACGACAGGGGTGAATTCACCCCTCCACTTT
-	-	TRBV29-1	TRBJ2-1	CSVEEGDNEQFF	TGCAGCGTTGAAGAAGGGGACAATGAGCAGTTCTTC
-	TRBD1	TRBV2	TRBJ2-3	CASSVTGGTDTQYF	TGTGCCAGCAGTGTGACAGGGGGCACAGATACGCAGTATTTT
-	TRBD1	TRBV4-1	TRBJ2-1	CASSPTGTGFVTNEQFF	TGCGCCAGCAGCCCGACCGGGACAGGGTTCGTGACGAATGAGCAGTTCTTC
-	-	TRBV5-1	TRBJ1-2	CASSLWGLDYGYTF	TGCGCCAGCAGCCTGTGGGGCCTAGACTATGGCTACACCTTC
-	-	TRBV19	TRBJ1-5	CASSLNRDQPQHF	TGTGCCAGTAGCCTAAACAGGGATCAGCCCCAGCATTTT
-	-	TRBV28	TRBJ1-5	CASRIQRGQPQHF	TGTGCCAGCAGGATTCAGAGAGGCCAGCCCCAGCATTTT
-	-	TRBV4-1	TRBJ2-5	CASSQRSGQETQYF	TGCGCCAGCAGCCAAAGAAGCGGCCAAGAGACCCAGTACTTC
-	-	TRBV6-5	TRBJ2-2	CASSLSGDTGELFF	TGTGCCAGCAGTTTGTCCGGAGACACCGGGGAGCTGTTTTTT
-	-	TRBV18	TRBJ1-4	CASSPPAGDNEKLFF	TGTGCCAGCTCACCACCGGCCGGGGATAATGAAAAACTGTTTTTT
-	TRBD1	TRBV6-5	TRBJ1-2	CASLETRGRGNTF	TGTGCCAGCCTTGAGACCAGGGGGCGTGGAAACACCTTC
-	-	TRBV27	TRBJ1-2	CATKKRRSEDYGYTF	TGTGCCACCAAAAAAAGGCGGTCAGAAGACTATGGCTACACCTTC
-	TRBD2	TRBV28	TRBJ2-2	CASGGLAGAGELFF	TGTGCCAGCGGCGGACTAGCGGGGGCCGGGGAGCTGTTTTTT
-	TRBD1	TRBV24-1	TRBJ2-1	CATSYRAGQGRHEQFF	TGTGCCACCAGTTATAGGGCGGGACAGGGGAGACATGAGCAGTTCTTC
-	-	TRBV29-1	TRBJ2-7	CSVTRGPSYEQYF	TGCAGCGTTACGCGGGGACCATCCTACGAGCAGTACTTC
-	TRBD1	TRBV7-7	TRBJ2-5	CASSNFRRDRAETQYF	TGTGCCAGCAGCAATTTTCGCCGGGACAGGGCGGAGACCCAGTACTTC
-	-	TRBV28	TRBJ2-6	CASSFRGPNVLTF	TGTGCCAGCAGTTTTAGAGGGCCCAACGTCCTGACTTTC
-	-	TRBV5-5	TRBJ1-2	CASSFWIGDYGYTF	TGTGCCAGCAGCTTCTGGATCGGGGACTATGGCTACACCTTC
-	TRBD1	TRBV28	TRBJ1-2	CASSGSGQGAEGYTF	TGTGCCAGCAGTGGATCAGGACAGGGGGCAGAGGGCTACACCTTC
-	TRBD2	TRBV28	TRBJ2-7	CASSEWGGVHEQYF	TGTGCCAGCAGTGAGTGGGGGGGAGTCCACGAGCAGTACTTC
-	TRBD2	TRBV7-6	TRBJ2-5	CASSPTGLDLRKETQYF	TGTGCCAGCAGCCCCACAGGACTAGATCTGCGAAAAGAGACCCAGTACTTC
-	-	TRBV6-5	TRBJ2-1	CASSQARVFHNEQFF	TGTGCCAGCAGCCAGGCCAGGGTTTTTCACAATGAGCAGTTCTTC
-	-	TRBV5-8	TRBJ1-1	CASSRGGALANTEAFF	TGTGCCAGCAGCCGCGGGGGTGCGCTCGCCAACACTGAAGCTTTCTTT
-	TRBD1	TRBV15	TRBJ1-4	CATSTGQGREKLFF	TGTGCCACCAGCACCGGACAGGGTAGGGAAAAACTGTTTTTT
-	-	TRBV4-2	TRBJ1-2	CASSLDRLDGYTF	TGTGCCAGCAGCCTCGACAGGCTCGATGGCTACACCTTC
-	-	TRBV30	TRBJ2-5	CAWNFGGETQYF	TGTGCCTGGAATTTCGGAGGGGAGACCCAGTACTTC
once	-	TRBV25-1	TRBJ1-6	CASREGFGSPLHF	TGTGCCAGCAGGGAAGGGTTCGGGTCACCCCTCCACTTT